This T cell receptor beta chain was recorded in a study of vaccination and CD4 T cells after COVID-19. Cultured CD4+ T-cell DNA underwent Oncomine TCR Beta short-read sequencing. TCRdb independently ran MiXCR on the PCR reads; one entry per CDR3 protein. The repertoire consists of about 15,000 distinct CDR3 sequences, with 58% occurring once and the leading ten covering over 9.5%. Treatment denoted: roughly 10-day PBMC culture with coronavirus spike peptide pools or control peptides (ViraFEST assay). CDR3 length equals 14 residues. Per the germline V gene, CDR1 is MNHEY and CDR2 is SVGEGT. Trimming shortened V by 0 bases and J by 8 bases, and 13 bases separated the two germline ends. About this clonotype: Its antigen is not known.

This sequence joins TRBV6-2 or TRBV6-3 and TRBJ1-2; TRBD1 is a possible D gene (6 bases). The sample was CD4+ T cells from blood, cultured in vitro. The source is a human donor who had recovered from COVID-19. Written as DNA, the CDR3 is TGTGCCAGCAGTTACTCGAGCCAGGGGCTAGGCTACACCTTC. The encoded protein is CASSYSSQGLGYTF.